This is a list of T cell receptor beta chains from one sample in a study of CD8+ T cells in alopecia areata. Libraries were prepared by immunoSEQ multiplex PCR; TCRdb keeps only in-frame clonotypes and omits some of them. The sample lists approximately 57,000 clones; around 96% were seen once. Sequenced material: CD8+ T cells sorted from blood, taken at week 0. The receptors derive from a human donor with alopecia areata. Both conserved end residues are part of each CDR3. D genes are given only for firm matches. Some rows mark clone size as missing; the rest say once, few, many or name a class of expanded clone.

CDR3aa: CASSFKASSYEQYF; CDR3nt: TGTGCCAGCAGCTTTAAAGCTAGCTCCTACGAGCAGTACTTC; j_gene: TRBJ2-7; abundance: .; v_gene: TRBV13; d_gene: .
CDR3aa: CASSDTLYNEQFF; CDR3nt: TGCGCCAGCAGTGACACCCTTTACAATGAGCAGTTCTTC; j_gene: TRBJ2-1; abundance: once; v_gene: TRBV10-1; d_gene: .
CDR3aa: CASSVPSIRPYGYTF; CDR3nt: TGTGCCAGTAGTGTCCCCAGTATTCGGCCCTATGGCTACACCTTC; j_gene: TRBJ1-2; abundance: .; v_gene: TRBV19; d_gene: .
CDR3aa: CASSQEVFNSPLHF; CDR3nt: TGCGCCAGCAGCCAAGAAGTCTTCAATTCACCCCTCCACTTT; j_gene: TRBJ1-6; abundance: .; v_gene: TRBV4-1; d_gene: .
CDR3aa: CASSQDGDRAKNIQYF; CDR3nt: TGCGCCAGCAGCCAAGATGGGGATAGGGCCAAAAACATTCAGTACTTC; j_gene: TRBJ2-4; abundance: .; v_gene: TRBV4-1; d_gene: .
CDR3aa: CASSRPGQGGMNEQFF; CDR3nt: TGCGCCAGCAGCCGCCCTGGACAGGGGGGTATGAATGAGCAGTTCTTC; j_gene: TRBJ2-1; abundance: .; v_gene: TRBV5-1; d_gene: TRBD1
CDR3aa: CASSGSGDPGDTQYF; CDR3nt: TGTGCCAGCAGCGGTAGCGGGGACCCGGGAGATACGCAGTATTTT; j_gene: TRBJ2-3; abundance: .; v_gene: TRBV9; d_gene: TRBD2
CDR3aa: CASSLLKGRAVGGELFF; CDR3nt: TGTGCCAGCAGCTTATTAAAGGGAAGGGCTGTGGGCGGGGAGCTGTTTTTT; j_gene: TRBJ2-2; abundance: .; v_gene: TRBV7-8; d_gene: .
CDR3aa: CASSIARGGTDTQYF; CDR3nt: TGTGCCAGTAGTATAGCCCGGGGCGGCACAGATACGCAGTATTTT; j_gene: TRBJ2-3; abundance: .; v_gene: TRBV19; d_gene: .
CDR3aa: CASSPGPSAYEQYF; CDR3nt: TGCGCCAGCAGCCCGGGGCCGAGCGCCTACGAGCAGTACTTC; j_gene: TRBJ2-7; abundance: .; v_gene: TRBV5-1; d_gene: .
CDR3aa: CASSLGGQEQETQYF; CDR3nt: TGTGCCAGCAGCCTAGGGGGACAGGAGCAAGAGACCCAGTACTTC; j_gene: TRBJ2-5; abundance: .; v_gene: TRBV7-9; d_gene: TRBD1
CDR3aa: CASSYLVGNEQFF; CDR3nt: TGTGCCAGCAGTTATCTGGTAGGCAATGAGCAGTTCTTC; j_gene: TRBJ2-1; abundance: .; v_gene: TRBV6-1; d_gene: .
CDR3aa: CASSKYRDDEQFF; CDR3nt: TGTGCCAGCAGCAAGTACAGGGACGATGAGCAGTTCTTC; j_gene: TRBJ2-1; abundance: .; v_gene: TRBV7-2; d_gene: .
CDR3aa: CASSQGTSGDTQYF; CDR3nt: TGTGCCAGCAGCCAAGGGACTAGCGGGGATACGCAGTATTTT; j_gene: TRBJ2-3; abundance: .; v_gene: TRBV4-2; d_gene: TRBD2
CDR3aa: CASSQGSREQYF; CDR3nt: TGCGCCAGCAGCCAAGGTAGCCGAGAGCAGTACTTC; j_gene: TRBJ2-7; abundance: .; v_gene: TRBV4-1; d_gene: .
CDR3aa: CASSEDRVFEKLFF; CDR3nt: TGTGCCAGCAGTGAAGACAGGGTATTTGAAAAACTGTTTTTT; j_gene: TRBJ1-4; abundance: medium-sized; v_gene: TRBV2; d_gene: .
CDR3aa: CASSPRDRTKNIQYF; CDR3nt: TGTGCCAGCAGCCCTCGAGACAGGACCAAAAACATTCAGTACTTC; j_gene: TRBJ2-4; abundance: .; v_gene: TRBV14; d_gene: .
CDR3aa: CASSTGPNGGNTIYF; CDR3nt: TGTGCCAGCAGCACCGGGCCAAACGGTGGAAACACCATATATTTT; j_gene: TRBJ1-3; abundance: once; v_gene: TRBV6-5; d_gene: .
CDR3aa: CASSPEFGVMGETQYF; CDR3nt: TGCGCCAGCAGCCCGGAGTTTGGTGTTATGGGAGAGACCCAGTACTTC; j_gene: TRBJ2-5; abundance: .; v_gene: TRBV5-1; d_gene: .
CDR3aa: CAISDVGGNDEQYF; CDR3nt: TGTGCCATCAGTGATGTCGGGGGGAACGACGAGCAGTACTTC; j_gene: TRBJ2-7; abundance: .; v_gene: TRBV10-3; d_gene: TRBD2
CDR3aa: CASSPQTGTGIQDTQYF; CDR3nt: TGTGCCAGCAGCCCACAGACCGGGACAGGAATCCAAGATACGCAGTATTTT; j_gene: TRBJ2-3; abundance: once; v_gene: TRBV7-9; d_gene: TRBD1
CDR3aa: CASSHDRGPSEQYF; CDR3nt: TGCGCCAGCAGCCATGACAGGGGCCCCTCCGAGCAGTACTTC; j_gene: TRBJ2-7; abundance: .; v_gene: TRBV4-1; d_gene: TRBD1
CDR3aa: CASSHSPGASSGNTIYF; CDR3nt: TGTGCCAGCAGCCACAGTCCAGGGGCGAGCTCTGGAAACACCATATATTTT; j_gene: TRBJ1-3; abundance: .; v_gene: TRBV14; d_gene: .
CDR3aa: CASSPAGSSYEQYF; CDR3nt: TGTGCCAGCAGCCCAGCGGGTAGCTCCTACGAGCAGTACTTC; j_gene: TRBJ2-7; abundance: .; v_gene: TRBV4-2; d_gene: .
CDR3aa: CASSSGLAGGDQETQYF; CDR3nt: TGTGCCAGCAGTTCCGGACTAGCGGGGGGCGACCAAGAGACCCAGTACTTC; j_gene: TRBJ2-5; abundance: .; v_gene: TRBV27; d_gene: TRBD2